A single sample is the source of the 4 T cell receptor beta chains below, sequenced in a study of Ad26.COV2.S vaccination and SARS-CoV-2 variants. Generated by immunoSEQ multiplex PCR, the TCRdb table keeps only in-frame clones and is missing some. In the table there are around 450,000 clones, roughly nine tenths of which are singletons. Treatment reported: some 19 received Ad26.COV2.S at low or high dose, single or two shots; 5 received placebo; per-sample allocation not given. Sampling happened 63 days after the first vaccine or placebo injection. The sample here was peripheral blood, taken in a trial of Ad26.COV2.S vaccine versus placebo. The receptors stem from a person aged 18-65 years who received the Ad26.COV2.S COVID-19 vaccine or a placebo.

V usage is TRBV7-2 and J usage is TRBJ2-3; 7 bases align to TRBD2. From germline, CDR1 is SGHTA and CDR2 FQGNSA. V shed 3 bases, J shed 0 bases, and the junction held 3 bases outside the gene matches. This CDR3 has 15 amino acids. The CDR3 coding sequence is TGTGCCAGCAGCTTCCAAGCGGGAAGCACAGATACGCAGTATTTT. This sequence encodes CASSFQAGSTDTQYF. The whole variable domain, filled in from reference TRBV7-2 and TRBJ2-3, reads GAGVSQSPSNKVTEKGKDVELRCDPISGHTALYWYRQSLGQGLEFLIYFQGNSAPDKSGLPSDRFSAERTGGSVSTLTIQRTQQEDSAVYLCASSFQAGSTDTQYFGPGTRLTVL.

The V call is TRBV7-3, the J call TRBJ2-7, with 7 bases lining up with TRBD1. CDR3 length: 16 amino acids. V dropped 6 bases and J dropped 5; count of bases not matched to a gene: 16. CDR1 SGHTA and CDR2 FQGTGA come from the germline V gene. CDR3: CASSSERTGAVNEQYV. CDR3 sequence (DNA): TGTGCCAGCAGTAGTGAGCGAACAGGGGCGGTCAACGAGCAGTACGTC.

CDR3 DNA: TGCGCCAGCAGCTTACTCACAGTGAACACTGAAGCTTTCTTT. Translation gives CASSLLTVNTEAFF. The chain couples TRBV5-1 to TRBJ1-1; D unclear. This CDR3 is built from 14 residues. In germline, CDR1 is SGHRS, CDR2 YFSETQ. V was trimmed by 2 bases and J by 0 bases, leaving 8 bases between them.

This chain links TRBV9 with TRBJ2-1; 11 nucleotides match TRBD2. CDR3 length: 14 amino acids. Germline values: CDR1 SGDLS, CDR2 YYNGEE. The V and J ends lost 3 bases and 7 bases, in that order; junction bases with no gene match: 3. The CDR3 nucleotides are TGTGCCAGCAGCGCGGGACTAGCGGATAATGAGCAGTTCTTC. It codes for CASSAGLADNEQFF. The full variable domain, its missing parts supplied by reference TRBV9 and TRBJ2-1, is DSGVTQTPKHLITATGQRVTLRCSPRSGDLSVYWYQQSLDQGLQFLIQYYNGEERAKGNILERFSAQQFPDLHSELNLSSLELGDSALYFCASSAGLADNEQFFGPGTRLTVL.